This T cell receptor (beta chain) comes out of a study of blood T cell repertoires in COVID-19. Study-wide context: There were acute and convalescent COVID-19 samples, and they came from the United States, Italy and Spain.

V lost 6 bases and J 10 bases, leaving 18 bases between the germline ends. Germline V lookup: CDR1 SQVTM, CDR2 ANQGSEA. CDR3 size: 13 residues. The data were produced by immunoSEQ multiplex PCR, yet TCRdb's version contains in-frame clones alone and is incomplete. The sample yields about 170,000 clones, roughly 86% seen once. The sequenced sample was peripheral blood. The chain is built from TRBV29-1 and TRBJ1-4; D not resolved. The source is a middle-aged man who had recovered from COVID-19. The CDR3 loop is CSVELVSGGKLFF. DNA for the CDR3: TGCAGCGTGGAATTAGTTAGCGGTGGAAAACTGTTTTTT.